This T cell receptor (beta chain) comes out of a study of molecular identifiers for immune sequencing clone quantification. Findings and limits, study-wide: In cases of identical TCR molecules sharing a barcode, highly expanded clone sizes could be underestimated. Clones that had above 20 RNA copies took up over 99% of effector molecules but under 1% in naive cells.

TCRdb independently ran MiXCR on the PCR reads; one entry per CDR3 protein. The table shows about half a million distinct CDR3 sequences, with 25% occurring only once. Germline CDR1 is MNHEY and CDR2 is SVGAGI. The CDR3 runs 11 residues. V lost 1 base and J 9 bases, leaving 4 bases between the germline ends. The sorting of naive CD8 T cells used the CD8+CD4-CCR7+CD45RA+ phenotype. This clonotype was detected only a few times. The antigen is undetermined. Sequencing was carried out using naive CD8+ T cells from blood, with Jurkat cell RNA spiked in. Subset here: FACS-sorted CD8+CD4-CCR7+CD45RA+ naive T cells. This receptor was identified in a human donor in good health. Some libraries in this study had Jurkat cell RNA spiked in. This chain connects TRBV6-5 to TRBJ2-1, with D unresolved. CDR3 loop: CASSYLAEQFF. The CDR3 nucleotides are TGTGCCAGCAGTTACTTGGCTGAGCAGTTCTTC.